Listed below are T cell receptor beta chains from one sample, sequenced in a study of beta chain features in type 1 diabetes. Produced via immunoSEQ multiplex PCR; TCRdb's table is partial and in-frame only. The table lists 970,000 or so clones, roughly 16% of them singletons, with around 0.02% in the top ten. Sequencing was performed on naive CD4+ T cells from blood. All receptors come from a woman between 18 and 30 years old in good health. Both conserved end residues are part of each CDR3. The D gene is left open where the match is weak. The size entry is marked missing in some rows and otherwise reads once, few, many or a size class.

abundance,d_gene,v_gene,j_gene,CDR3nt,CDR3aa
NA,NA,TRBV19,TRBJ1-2,TGTGCCAGCCACCTTCATCAGGCTAGAGGCTACACCTTC,CASHLHQARGYTF
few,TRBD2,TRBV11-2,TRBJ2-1,TGTGCCAGCAGCTTATTGGGACTAGCGGGAGGGCCTTCCCCCAATGAGCAGTTCTTC,CASSLLGLAGGPSPNEQFF
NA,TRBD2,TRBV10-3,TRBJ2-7,TGTGCCATCAGTGATTGGCTAGCGGGCGCCTACGAGCAGTACTTC,CAISDWLAGAYEQYF
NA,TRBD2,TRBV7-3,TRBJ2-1,TGTGCCAGCAGCGCGGGAGACTTGTACAATGAGCAGTTCTTC,CASSAGDLYNEQFF
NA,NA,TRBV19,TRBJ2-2,TGTGCCAGTAGTTCAGGGCGCGGCACCGGGAAGCTGTTTTTT,CASSSGRGTGKLFF
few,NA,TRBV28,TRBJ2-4,TGTGCCAGCAGCCAGGGCGGGAAAAACATTCAGTACTTC,CASSQGGKNIQYF
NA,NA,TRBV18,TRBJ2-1,TGTGCCAGCTCACCTCTGGCCGCGGATGAGCAGTTCTTC,CASSPLAADEQFF
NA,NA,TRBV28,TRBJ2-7,TGTGCCAGTTCCCCTGCTGATGGGGGGTCCGACTCCTACGAGCAGTACTTC,CASSPADGGSDSYEQYF
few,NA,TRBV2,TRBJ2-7,TGTGCCAGCAGTCAGGGGACGAGCCCCTACGAGCAGTACTTC,CASSQGTSPYEQYF
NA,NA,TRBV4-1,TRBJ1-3,TGCGCCAGCAGCCAAGACCTCTACGAAGAGCCCTCTGGAAACACCATATATTTT,CASSQDLYEEPSGNTIYF
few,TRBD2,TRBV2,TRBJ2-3,TGTGCCAGCAGTGAAGGACTAGCGGCCTACGCGGCGCAGTATTTT,CASSEGLAAYAAQYF
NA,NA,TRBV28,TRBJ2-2,TGTGCCAGCAGCCTCAGGAGGGAGCTGTTTTTT,CASSLRRELFF
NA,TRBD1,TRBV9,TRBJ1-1,TGTGCCAGCAGCGTAACAGGGGGCACTGAAGCTTTCTTT,CASSVTGGTEAFF
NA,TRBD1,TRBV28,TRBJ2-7,TGTGCCAGCAGTTTCTTATCGGCAGGGGGCCTTTACGAGCAGTACTTC,CASSFLSAGGLYEQYF
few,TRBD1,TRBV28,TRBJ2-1,TGTGCCAGCAGGCAGGGACAGGCCCAGGGGGATGAGCAGTTCTTC,CASRQGQAQGDEQFF
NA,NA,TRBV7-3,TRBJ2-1,TGTGCCAGCAGCCCCTCTATATCGGGCGGACACTACAATGAGCAGTTCTTC,CASSPSISGGHYNEQFF
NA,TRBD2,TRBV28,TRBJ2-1,TGTGCCAGCAGCCTTACCGGGACTAGCTCCGTCTTC,CASSLTGTSSVF
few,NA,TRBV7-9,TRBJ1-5,TGTGCCAGCAGTCACAGGGAGGATCAGCCCCAGCATTTT,CASSHREDQPQHF
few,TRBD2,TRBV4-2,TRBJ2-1,TGTGCCAGCAGAAACCACCCGGGACTAGCGGGGGGTGAGCAGTTCTTC,CASRNHPGLAGGEQFF
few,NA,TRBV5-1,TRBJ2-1,TGCGCCAGCAGCTCTTTTTCGGCGGGAAACTACAATGAGCAGTTCTTC,CASSSFSAGNYNEQFF
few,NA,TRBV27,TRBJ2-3,TGTGCCAGCAGTTCGTTAATGGATACGCAGTATTTT,CASSSLMDTQYF
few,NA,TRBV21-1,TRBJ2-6,TGTGCCAGCAGCAAAGATTTAAAGCCTGAGGGCCGCTCTGGGGCCAACGTCCTGACTTTC,CASSKDLKPEGRSGANVLTF
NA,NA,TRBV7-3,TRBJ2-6,TGTGCCAGCAGCTCCGGGCTCCGCTCTGGGGCCAACGTCCTGACTTTC,CASSSGLRSGANVLTF